This TCR beta chain was captured by sequencing in a study of blood T cell repertoires in COVID-19. In the study overall: Whether acute or convalescent, the COVID-19 samples came from the United States, Italy and Spain. T cells, B-cell-depleted T cells, or PBMCs provided the cDNA or gDNA that served as material.

Original processing methods: Quantification of nucleated cells was approximated via reference gene primer amplification. Method: immunoSEQ multiplex PCR; TCRdb's copy keeps in-frame clones and lacks some. Clone size and V and J calls were adopted from that table, with D and trimming inferred from the DNA. The sample holds 150,000 to 200,000 clones; roughly 81% are singletons and the top ten take 10% to 15%. One Seattle source followed patients from active infection through their disease course. This receptor was obtained from a woman aged 80 or older with COVID-19, enrolled during active disease. The sample comprised peripheral blood.

The CDR3 DNA reads TGTGCCAGTATCCCCAGGGGCGTTGGGACCACTGAAGCTTTCTTT. Encoded protein: CASIPRGVGTTEAFF. The chain joins TRBV19 to TRBJ1-1, with D possibly being TRBD1 (6 bases). CDR3 length equals 15 residues. V was clipped by 7 bases and J by 4 bases, with 19 bases between them. Germline V gene sequence: CDR1 LNHDA, CDR2 SQIVND (reference sequence). Drawing the rest from reference TRBV19 and TRBJ1-1, the complete variable domain is DGGITQSPKYLFRKEGQNVTLSCEQNLNHDAMYWYRQDPGQGLRLIYYSQIVNDFQKGDIAEGYSVSREKKESFPLTVTSAQKNPTAFYLCASIPRGVGTTEAFFGQGTRLTVV.